This T cell receptor beta chain was observed in a study of cytomegalovirus exposure and HLA in healthy donors. The PCR contained 60 Vbeta and 13 Jbeta primers. Using immunoSEQ multiplex PCR, the repertoire was profiled, and TCRdb retains in-frame clones only, with some absent. The sample yields over 120,000 clones, 60% to 80% seen once. This CDR3 spans 16 amino acids. V was shortened by 2 bases and J by 5 bases, with 15 bases between the two germline ends. Germline-derived CDR1 and CDR2 are LGHNA and YNFKEQ. This clone was found a few times. Sequenced input: PBMCs. This sequence joins TRBV4-2 and TRBJ2-2; D call uncertain. The TCR originated in a male donor in good health and CMV-seronegative. CDR3 in amino acids: CASSQKFPVLTGELFF. CDR3 nucleotide sequence: TGTGCCAGCAGCCAAAAATTTCCGGTCTTGACCGGGGAGCTGTTTTTT.